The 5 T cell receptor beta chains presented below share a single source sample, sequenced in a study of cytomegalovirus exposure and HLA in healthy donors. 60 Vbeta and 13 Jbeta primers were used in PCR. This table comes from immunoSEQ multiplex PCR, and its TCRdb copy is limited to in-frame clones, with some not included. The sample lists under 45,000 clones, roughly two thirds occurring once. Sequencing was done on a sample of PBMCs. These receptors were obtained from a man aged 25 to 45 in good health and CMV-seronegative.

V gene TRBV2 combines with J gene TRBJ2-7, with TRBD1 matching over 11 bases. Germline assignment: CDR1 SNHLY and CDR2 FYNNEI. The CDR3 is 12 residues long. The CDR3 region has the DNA TGTGCGGGTCGGGACAGGGGGTACGAGCAGTACTTC. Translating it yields CAGRDRGYEQYF.

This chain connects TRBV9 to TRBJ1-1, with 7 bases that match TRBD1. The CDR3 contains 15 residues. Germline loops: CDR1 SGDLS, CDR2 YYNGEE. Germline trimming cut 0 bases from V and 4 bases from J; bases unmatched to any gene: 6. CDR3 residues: CASSVGGGAGTEAFF. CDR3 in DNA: TGTGCCAGCAGCGTAGGAGGGGGCGCGGGCACTGAAGCTTTCTTT.

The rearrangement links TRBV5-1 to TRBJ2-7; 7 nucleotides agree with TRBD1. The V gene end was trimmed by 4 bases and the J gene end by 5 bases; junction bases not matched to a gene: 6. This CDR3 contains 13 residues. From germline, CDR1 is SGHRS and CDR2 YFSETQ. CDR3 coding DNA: TGCGCCAGCAGCCGATCGACAGGGAACGAGCAGTACTTC. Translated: CASSRSTGNEQYF.

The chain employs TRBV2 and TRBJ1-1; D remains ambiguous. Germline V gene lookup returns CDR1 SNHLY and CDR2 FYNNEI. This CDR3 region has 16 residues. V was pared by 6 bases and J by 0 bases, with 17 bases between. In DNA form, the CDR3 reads TGTGCCAGCAGGGCCAGGATTATCGGAATGAACACTGAAGCTTTCTTT. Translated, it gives CASRARIIGMNTEAFF.

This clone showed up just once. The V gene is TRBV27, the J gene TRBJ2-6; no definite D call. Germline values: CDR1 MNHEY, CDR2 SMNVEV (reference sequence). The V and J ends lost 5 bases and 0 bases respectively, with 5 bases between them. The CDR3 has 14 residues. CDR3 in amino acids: CASSPLSGANVLTF. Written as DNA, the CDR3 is TGTGCCAGCAGTCCCCTCTCTGGGGCCAACGTCCTGACTTTC.